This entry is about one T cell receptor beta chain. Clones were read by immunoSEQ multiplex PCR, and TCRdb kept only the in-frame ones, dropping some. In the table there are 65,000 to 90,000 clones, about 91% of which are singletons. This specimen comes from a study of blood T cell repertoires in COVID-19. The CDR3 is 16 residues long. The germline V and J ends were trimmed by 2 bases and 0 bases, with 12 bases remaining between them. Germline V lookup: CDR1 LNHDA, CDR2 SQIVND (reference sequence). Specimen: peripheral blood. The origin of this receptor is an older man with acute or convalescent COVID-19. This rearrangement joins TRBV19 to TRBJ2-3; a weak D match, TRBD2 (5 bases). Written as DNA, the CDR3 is TGTGCCAGTAGTATACAGCAAGCGGCTAGCACAGATACGCAGTATTTT. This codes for CASSIQQAASTDTQYF.